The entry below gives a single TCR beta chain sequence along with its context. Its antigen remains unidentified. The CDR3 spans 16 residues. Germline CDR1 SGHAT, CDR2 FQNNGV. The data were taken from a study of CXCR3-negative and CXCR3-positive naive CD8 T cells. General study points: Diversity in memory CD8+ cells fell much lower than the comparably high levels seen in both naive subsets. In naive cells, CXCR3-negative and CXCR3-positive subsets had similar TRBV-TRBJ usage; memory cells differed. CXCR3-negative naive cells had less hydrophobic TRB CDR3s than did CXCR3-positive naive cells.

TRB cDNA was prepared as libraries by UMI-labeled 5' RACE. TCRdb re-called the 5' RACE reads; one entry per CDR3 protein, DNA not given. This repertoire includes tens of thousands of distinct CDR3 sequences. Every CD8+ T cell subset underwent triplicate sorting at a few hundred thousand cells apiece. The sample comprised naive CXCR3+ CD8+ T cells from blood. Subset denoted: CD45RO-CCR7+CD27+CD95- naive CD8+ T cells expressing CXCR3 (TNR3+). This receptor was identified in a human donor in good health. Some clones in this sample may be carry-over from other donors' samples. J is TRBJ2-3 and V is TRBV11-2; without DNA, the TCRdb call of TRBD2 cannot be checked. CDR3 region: CASSRKLAGGPDTQYF.